The sequence of this T cell receptor (beta chain) was determined in a study of radiotherapy plus CTLA-4 blockade in lung cancer. On the study more broadly: Of all patients, under 20% responded objectively and roughly 31% showed disease control.

For this clone: Its antigen is as yet unknown.

Produced via immunoSEQ multiplex PCR; TCRdb's table is partial and in-frame only. The table includes some 50,000 clones, more than 70% detected once. Germline V CDR1 and CDR2: SGHTA, FQGNSA. CDR3 size: 12 residues. V lost 2 bases and J 5 bases, leaving 4 bases between the germline ends. Those patients who had chemo-refractory metastatic non-small-cell lung cancer were given focal radiation along with CTLA-4 blockade through ipilimumab. Whole-study findings and limits: Together with interferon-beta, which increased in serum after radiation, early dynamic changes in blood T cell clones were reportedly the best predictors of response. Blood-borne expansion of tumor-derived TCR clones followed radiotherapy plus ipilimumab.

Sample: peripheral blood, taken from a patient treated with radiotherapy plus ipilimumab. This sequence was found in a human donor with non-small cell lung cancer who had stable disease on radiotherapy plus ipilimumab. V gene TRBV7-2 combines with J gene TRBJ1-5; D is unresolved. CDR3 loop: CASSLIYQPQHF. CDR3 nucleotide sequence: TGTGCCAGCAGCTTAATCTATCAGCCCCAGCATTTT.